This is a list of T cell receptor beta chains from one sample in a study of T cell changes during pregnancy in multiple sclerosis. Clones were sequenced by immunoSEQ multiplex PCR, and TCRdb holds only the in-frame ones, with some missing. Here the sample spans about 110,000 clones, about 90% being singletons. Sequencing used peripheral blood, obtained before pregnancy. These TCRs come from a female donor with multiple sclerosis, enrolled in a pregnancy study. The CDR3 runs from the conserved cysteine through the conserved F or W. D genes are given only for firm matches. Part of the rows lack a size; the others show once, few, many or a class for expanded clones.

. TRBJ2-3 TRBV23-1 . CASNYRVHTDTQYF TGCGCCAGCAACTACAGGGTCCACACAGATACGCAGTATTTT
once TRBJ2-5 TRBV7-3 TRBD1 CASSPAPGQQETQYF TGTGCCAGCAGCCCAGCCCCGGGACAGCAAGAGACCCAGTACTTC
. TRBJ2-3 TRBV7-9 . CASSLGTGSTDTQYF TGTGCCAGCAGCTTAGGTACAGGGAGCACAGATACGCAGTATTTT
. TRBJ2-1 TRBV5-1 TRBD2 CASSPGGGRGQSYGQFF TGCGCCAGCAGCCCCGGCGGGGGGCGGGGTCAGTCTTACGGGCAGTTCTTC
few TRBJ1-2 TRBV28 . CASSFRGPSPYTF TGTGCCAGCAGTTTTAGGGGTCCCAGCCCCTACACCTTC
. TRBJ2-3 TRBV30 . CAWSGPTGTRTDTQYF TGTGCCTGGAGTGGACCGACAGGGACTCGCACAGATACGCAGTATTTT
. TRBJ1-1 TRBV9 . CASSFGQKTEAFF TGTGCCAGCAGCTTCGGACAGAAGACTGAAGCTTTCTTT
. TRBJ1-1 TRBV2 TRBD1 CASSLTGRVEAFF TGTGCCAGCAGCCTGACAGGGCGGGTTGAAGCTTTCTTT
. TRBJ1-1 TRBV4-1 TRBD1 CATRPSQGRDTEAFF TGCGCCACAAGGCCCTCACAGGGGCGGGACACTGAAGCTTTCTTT
few TRBJ1-1 TRBV11-3 . CASSLGRLNTEAFF TGTGCCAGCAGCTTGGGCCGGTTGAACACTGAAGCTTTCTTT
. TRBJ2-1 TRBV5-1 TRBD2 CASSSVTSGGPLDYNEQFF TGCGCCAGCAGCTCGGTAACTAGCGGGGGCCCCCTAGACTACAATGAGCAGTTCTTC
. TRBJ2-3 TRBV7-6 . CASRSQGSTQYF TGTGCCAGCAGGTCTCAGGGGAGTACGCAGTATTTT
. TRBJ2-2 TRBV7-3 . CASSLQHRENTGELFF TGTGCCAGCAGCTTACAACACAGGGAGAACACCGGGGAGCTGTTTTTT
. TRBJ1-4 TRBV6-5 TRBD1 CASRDRDTEKLFF TGTGCCAGCAGGGACAGGGATACTGAAAAACTGTTTTTT
. TRBJ2-3 TRBV7-9 TRBD2 CASSPTSGIADTQYF TGTGCCAGCAGCCCAACTAGCGGCATCGCAGATACGCAGTATTTT
. TRBJ2-5 TRBV6-1 TRBD2 CASSGRFSGRLPGETQYF TGTGCCAGCAGTGGCCGGTTTAGCGGGAGGCTACCGGGGGAGACCCAGTACTTC
. TRBJ2-1 TRBV29-1 . CSVEEPDEQFF TGCAGCGTTGAAGAGCCGGATGAGCAGTTCTTC
. TRBJ2-7 TRBV7-9 TRBD1 CASRRAGGSFHEQYF TGTGCCAGCAGACGAGCAGGGGGCTCTTTCCACGAGCAGTACTTC
. TRBJ1-4 TRBV27 . CASSLTQGAKLFF TGTGCCAGCAGTTTAACTCAGGGTGCAAAACTGTTTTTT
. TRBJ1-5 TRBV7-6 . CASSFRGGQPQHF TGTGCCAGCAGCTTCAGGGGCGGACAGCCCCAGCATTTT
. TRBJ2-3 TRBV5-1 . CASSLRGVETDTQYF TGCGCCAGCAGCTTGCGGGGTGTTGAGACAGATACGCAGTATTTT
. TRBJ1-3 TRBV30 . CAWSTIRGTGNTIYF TGTGCCTGGAGTACGATTAGGGGCACTGGAAACACCATATATTTT
once TRBJ2-7 TRBV11-3 . CASSLGQSSYEQYF TGTGCCAGCAGCTTAGGACAGAGCTCCTACGAGCAGTACTTC
. TRBJ2-1 TRBV19 TRBD2 CASSMSGRAVYNEQFF TGTGCCAGTAGTATGTCCGGGAGGGCCGTCTACAATGAGCAGTTCTTC
. TRBJ2-5 TRBV15 . CATSRELVGTQYF TGTGCCACCAGCAGGGAGCTAGTCGGGACCCAGTACTTC